These 31 T cell receptor beta chains were sequenced from one sample in a study of blood T cells in healthy people across ages. With a J-beta primer mix and a sample-barcoded 5' primer, a second PCR ran roughly 6 to 12 cycles. TCRdb analysed the 5' RACE reads with MiXCR anew, one entry per CDR3 protein. Of 600,000 or so distinct CDR3 sequences listed, about 45% are singletons. Sequencing input: blood. The receptor source for this set is a man aged 80 or over in good health.

Comments on this clonotype: This could be a read error, since a much larger clone is one nucleotide away. V is TRBV7-9 and J is TRBJ2-4; D might be TRBD2 (6 bases). Trimming removed 3 bases from V and 5 bases from J, with 8 bases in between. Germline-derived CDR1 and CDR2 are SEHNR and FQNEAQ (reference sequence). CDR3 length: 13 residues. The CDR3 region has the DNA TGTGCCAGCAGCTTTTGGGGGGAAAACATTCAGTACTTC. Protein product: CASSFWGENIQYF.

The chain uses TRBV7-3 and TRBJ2-3, with 10 bases aligning to TRBD2. The V segment lost 6 bases and the J segment 0 bases; nucleotides outside the gene matches: 6. Germline loops: CDR1 SGHTA, CDR2 FQGTGA. CDR3 length: 16 amino acids. The CDR3 loop is CASSFSGRFSTDTQYF. The CDR3 coding sequence is TGTGCCAGCAGTTTTAGCGGGAGGTTTAGCACAGATACGCAGTATTTT. The full variable domain, with the rest looked up from reference TRBV7-3 and TRBJ2-3, is GAGVSQTPSNKVTEKGKYVELRCDPISGHTALYWYRQSLGQGPEFLIYFQGTGAADDSGLPNDRFFAVRPEGSVSTLKIQRTERGDSAVYLCASSFSGRFSTDTQYFGPGTRLTVL.

This rearrangement joins TRBV4-3 to TRBJ1-1; TRBD1 might be the D (6 bases). Germline V gene data show CDR1 as LGHNA and CDR2 as YSLEER. Trimming left V 0 bases short and J 11 bases short, with 16 bases between. The CDR3 totals 14 residues. The CDR3 sequence is CASSQDRGGASAFF. As DNA, the CDR3 is TGCGCCAGCAGCCAAGATAGGGGGGGCGCGTCGGCTTTCTTT.

This rearrangement joins TRBV7-3 to TRBJ2-7; 9 nucleotides agree with TRBD2. Per the germline V gene, CDR1 is SGHTA and CDR2 is FQGTGA. The trim removed 1 base at V and 7 bases at J, leaving 11 bases unmatched. This CDR3 contains 16 residues. The CDR3: CASSLRGGRAYNEQYF. The CDR3 coding sequence is TGTGCCAGCAGCTTAAGGGGCGGGAGGGCTTACAATGAGCAGTACTTC.

This clonotype was observed a handful of times. The chain couples TRBV11-1 to TRBJ2-5, with no clear D. Germline-derived CDR1 and CDR2 are SGHAT and FQDESV (reference sequence). CDR3 length: 13 amino acids. Deletions cut 5 bases from V and 1 base from J, with 8 bases between. The CDR3 bases are TGTGCCAGCAGCGAAAGCGTCCAAGAGACCCAGTACTTC. Translation: CASSESVQETQYF.

This clonotype was counted between two and nine times. The gene calls are TRBV6-5 and TRBJ2-2; 13 bases align to TRBD2. Germline-derived CDR1 and CDR2 are MNHEY and SVGAGI. Trimming at V came to 10 bases and at J to 9 bases, leaving 8 bases not matched to a gene. The CDR3 runs to 14 residues. CDR3 sequence reads: CAIRTSGSPRELFF. The CDR3 bases are TGTGCCATTCGGACTAGCGGGAGCCCTAGGGAGCTGTTTTTT.

This clonotype was counted ten times or more. J is TRBJ2-3 and V is TRBV7-9, with D uncertain. The CDR3 loop spans 13 amino acids. The V end lost 1 base, the J end lost 5 bases, and 7 bases lay between the germline ends. Germline CDR1 reads SEHNR; CDR2 reads FQNEAQ (reference sequence). This CDR3 reads CASSLEIGDTQYF. For the CDR3, the DNA is TGTGCCAGCAGCTTAGAGATCGGAGATACGCAGTATTTT.

On this clonotype itself: This clone may be a read error of a much larger clone one base away. This chain uses TRBV6-6 with TRBJ2-1, with TRBD2 identical over 8 bases. CDR3 length: 15 residues. The germline V gene encodes CDR1 MNHNY and CDR2 SVGAGI (reference sequence). The CDR3 loop reads CVSSPPGGDYNEQFF. The CDR3 DNA reads as TGTGTCAGCAGCCCGCCCGGGGGGGATTACAATGAGCAGTTCTTC.

The rearrangement links TRBV12-3 or TRBV12-4 to TRBJ2-7; 8 positions match TRBD1. The CDR3 is made up of 14 amino acids. The junction had 3 bases not matched to a gene; V was cut back by 5 bases and J by 0 bases. CDR3 amino acids: CASSRTGPSYEQYF. The CDR3 DNA reads as TGTGCCAGCAGTAGGACAGGGCCCTCCTACGAGCAGTACTTC.

This chain connects TRBV7-9 to TRBJ2-3; D is undetermined. This CDR3 comprises 14 residues. Trimming cost V 5 bases and J 2 bases, with 11 bases left between them. The germline CDR1 and CDR2 sequences are SEHNR and FQNEAQ (reference sequence). The CDR3 coding sequence is TGTGCCAGCAGCCAAAACACCCACACAGATACGCAGTATTTT. Residues: CASSQNTHTDTQYF.

V gene TRBV11-2 combines with J gene TRBJ2-1; D call uncertain. CDR1 and CDR2 (germline): SGHAT, FQNNGV. The V gene lost 0 bases and the J gene lost 8 bases, with 5 bases spanning the gap. The CDR3 runs to 12 residues. CDR3 DNA sequence: TGTGCCAGCAGCTTAGATAACGATGAGCAGTTCTTC. This codes for CASSLDNDEQFF.

This clonotype was picked up a small number of times. V and J are TRBV3-1 and TRBJ2-1, with 14 bases lining up with TRBD2. V shed 7 bases, J shed 6 bases, and the junction held 5 bases outside the gene matches. Germline CDR1 and CDR2: LGHDT and YNNKEL (reference sequence). This CDR3 spans 15 amino acids. The CDR3 sequence is CASTSGTSGGNEQFF. The DNA for the CDR3 is TGTGCCAGCACCTCGGGGACTAGCGGGGGCAATGAGCAGTTCTTC.

There are a few counts of this clonotype. This chain links TRBV10-3 with TRBJ2-7; D gene uncertain. CDR1 ENHRY and CDR2 SYGVKD come from the germline V gene. The CDR3 is 13 residues long. V lost 5 bases to trimming and J lost 2 bases, with 10 bases between them. The CDR3: CAISTSLPYEQYF. CDR3 nucleotides: TGTGCCATCAGTACCTCCCTCCCCTACGAGCAGTACTTC.

There are a few counts of this clonotype. The V gene is TRBV20-1, the J gene TRBJ2-1; tentative D call: TRBD1 (6 bases). The CDR3 totals 11 residues. Germline CDR1 and CDR2: DFQATT and SNEGSKA (reference sequence). V lost 5 bases to trimming and J lost 7 bases, with 9 bases between them. The DNA for the CDR3 is TGCAGTGCTGCAGGGGCAAATGAGCAGTTCTTC. It encodes CSAAGANEQFF.

In its sample, this clonotype was seen a few times. The chain couples TRBV4-3 to TRBJ1-2; the match to TRBD1 covers 7 bases. The CDR3 contains 15 residues. From germline, CDR1 is LGHNA and CDR2 YSLEER. Trimming removed 1 base from V and 4 bases from J; junction bases left unmatched: 6. The CDR3 DNA follows: TGCGCCAGCAGCCAAGTTACAGGGGATGGCTATGGCTACACCTTC. This translates into CASSQVTGDGYGYTF.

This sequence joins TRBV29-1 and TRBJ1-5, with 7 bases identical to TRBD1. This CDR3 contains 15 residues. Germline values: CDR1 SQVTM, CDR2 ANQGSEA. The trim removed 1 base at V and 7 bases at J, leaving 10 bases unmatched. This CDR3 reads CSVEVAGGFGQPQHF. The CDR3, as DNA: TGCAGCGTTGAAGTGGCAGGGGGATTTGGACAGCCCCAGCATTTT.

In this sample, this clonotype turned up many times. The V gene is TRBV6-6, the J gene TRBJ2-7; D perhaps matches TRBD1 (5 bases). Between the trimmed V and J ends, which lost 4 bases and 6 bases, there was a span of 19 bases. Germline CDR1 is MNHNY and CDR2 is SVGAGI (reference sequence). This CDR3 has 15 amino acids. The CDR3 reads CASSWGGGGRVEQYF. For the CDR3, the DNA is TGTGCCAGCAGTTGGGGCGGTGGCGGTCGGGTCGAGCAGTACTTC.

This clonotype was seen ten or more times. The chain has TRBV7-2 and TRBJ2-7, with TRBD1 identical over 9 bases. From germline, CDR1 is SGHTA and CDR2 FQGNSA. The CDR3 has 16 amino acids. J lost 3 bases, V lost 3 bases, and 9 bases had no gene match. CDR3 loop: CASSFQPQGAHYEQYF. The CDR3 DNA follows: TGTGCCAGCAGCTTCCAGCCACAGGGGGCTCACTACGAGCAGTACTTC.

Only one count was recorded for this clonotype. CDR3 protein: CSANVGGRTYEQYF. CDR3 nucleotide sequence: TGCAGTGCTAACGTTGGGGGCAGAACCTACGAGCAGTACTTC. The V gene is TRBV20-1, the J gene TRBJ2-7, with D perhaps TRBD1 (6 bases). Germline CDR1 and CDR2: DFQATT and SNEGSKA (reference sequence). Trimming pared 4 bases from V and 2 bases from J, leaving 15 bases between. CDR3 length: 14 residues.

In regard to this clonotype: The junction differs from germline at one of its ends, possibly a read error. V usage is TRBV7-7 and J usage is TRBJ2-1; D may be TRBD1 or TRBD2 (5 bases each). CDR1 and CDR2 from the germline V gene are SSHAT and FNYEAQ (reference sequence). The CDR3 consists of 16 residues. CDR3 coding DNA: TGTGCTAGCAGCTTAGCGCTAGGCAGTGGGGCGAATGAGCAGTTCTTC. Its protein is CASSLALGSGANEQFF.

This clonotype was counted ten times or more. The V gene is TRBV4-3, the J gene TRBJ1-2; TRBD1 aligns across 9 bases. Trimming took 1 base from V and 5 from J; bases not matched to a gene: 8. Per the germline V gene, CDR1 is LGHNA and CDR2 is YSLEER. This CDR3 comprises 16 residues. DNA of the CDR3: TGCGCCAGCAGCCAAGGGCTGGACAGGGGACGGTATGGCTACACCTTC. Translating it yields CASSQGLDRGRYGYTF.

This sequence joins TRBV12-3 or TRBV12-4 and TRBJ2-7; 7 nucleotides align to TRBD2. The CDR3 runs 13 residues. V gave up 2 bases and J gave up 6 bases; unmatched junction bases: 4. The CDR3 spells CASSLLGEGEQYF. In DNA form, the CDR3 reads TGTGCCAGCAGTTTATTAGGGGAGGGCGAGCAGTACTTC.

This chain joins TRBV3-1 and TRBJ2-1; maybe TRBD1 (5 bases). CDR1 is LGHDT, CDR2 YNNKEL, per germline (reference sequence). Trimming cost V 0 bases and J 0 bases, with 12 bases left between them. The CDR3 contains 17 residues. The CDR3, as DNA: TGTGCCAGCAGCCAAGAAGACAGTTCCTCCTCCTACAATGAGCAGTTCTTC. Translating gives CASSQEDSSSSYNEQFF.

This clonotype turned up a few times. The chain recombines TRBV5-1 with TRBJ2-1; TRBD2 is a possible D gene (6 bases). Per germline, CDR1 SGHRS and CDR2 YFSETQ. This CDR3 has 15 amino acids. The V and J ends lost 4 bases and 5 bases respectively, with 16 bases between them. CDR3 sequence: CASSPPEGANNEQFF. The CDR3 DNA reads TGCGCCAGCAGCCCGCCGGAGGGAGCAAACAATGAGCAGTTCTTC.

The rearrangement links TRBV20-1 to TRBJ1-1, with D perhaps matching TRBD1 (5 bases). This CDR3 is built from 13 residues. Germline values: CDR1 DFQATT, CDR2 SNEGSKA (reference sequence). V was pared by 6 bases and J by 2 bases, with 13 bases between. CDR3 sequence reads: CSARDPKNTEAFF. CDR3 in DNA: TGCAGTGCGAGGGACCCCAAAAACACTGAAGCTTTCTTT.

This clonotype was counted only a few times. V usage is TRBV10-3 and J usage is TRBJ2-1; 7 nucleotides align to TRBD2. The germline V gene has CDR1 ENHRY and CDR2 SYGVKD. V lost 7 bases to trimming and J lost 9 bases; unmatched junction nucleotides: 9. The CDR3 extends over 13 amino acids. In DNA, the CDR3 is TGTGCCATCAACGGCGGGAGTTTGACTGAGCAGTTCTTC. Translating it yields CAINGGSLTEQFF.

V is TRBV7-9 and J is TRBJ2-7; D is possibly TRBD2 (5 bases). Germline CDR1 and CDR2: SEHNR and FQNEAQ (reference sequence). This CDR3 is 14 amino acids long. V was cut by 5 bases and J by 2 bases, with 13 bases left in between. CDR3 residues: CASSGGPPAYEQYF. The CDR3 region has the DNA TGTGCCAGCAGCGGAGGCCCTCCCGCCTACGAGCAGTACTTC.

This rearrangement joins TRBV12-3 or TRBV12-4 to TRBJ2-7; 7 bases line up with TRBD1. J gave up 6 bases and V 6 bases, and 8 bases lay outside the gene matches. The CDR3 is 13 residues long. CDR3 protein: CASRPTGLGEQYF. DNA of the CDR3: TGTGCCAGCAGACCGACAGGGTTGGGCGAGCAGTACTTC.

This chain joins TRBV5-1 and TRBJ2-3; 11 bases agree with TRBD2. The germline CDR1 and CDR2 sequences are SGHRS and YFSETQ. Trimming removed 4 bases from V and 6 bases from J; junction bases left unmatched: 7. The CDR3 runs 15 residues. The CDR3 bases are TGCGCCAGCAGCGGAACTAGCGGGGGCTCGGATACGCAGTATTTT. Encoded protein: CASSGTSGGSDTQYF.

The CDR3 spells CASSPLIVPGTQYF. CDR3 DNA sequence: TGTGCCAGCAGCCCTCTTATCGTGCCAGGTACGCAGTATTTT. The V and J genes are TRBV7-2 and TRBJ2-3, with D uncertain. The CDR3 has 14 amino acids. CDR1 and CDR2 (germline): SGHTA, FQGNSA. Trimming left V 5 bases short and J 8 bases short, with 17 bases between. Combining the CDR3 with reference TRBV7-2 and TRBJ2-3 gives the whole variable domain GAGVSQSPSNKVTEKGKDVELRCDPISGHTALYWYRQSLGQGLEFLIYFQGNSAPDKSGLPSDRFSAERTGGSVSTLTIQRTQQEDSAVYLCASSPLIVPGTQYFGPGTRLTVL.

In its sample, this clonotype was seen a few times. The rearrangement uses TRBV7-9 and TRBJ2-1; D call uncertain. The CDR3 contains 12 residues. Trimming cost V 1 base and J 14 bases, with 12 bases left between them. Germline V gene data show CDR1 as SEHNR and CDR2 as FQNEAQ (reference sequence). Written as DNA, the CDR3 is TGTGCCAGCAGCTTAGGAGACTTGAGGAAGTTCTTC. It specifies CASSLGDLRKFF.